This T cell receptor beta chain was found in a study (dated by TCRdb to about 2016). Comments on this clonotype: Its antigen remains unidentified. Within one base of it there is no much larger clone, and no base qualities were kept.

The library was obtained by RT-PCR. The sequencer was an Illumina MiSeq. TCRdb took the public reads, trimmed them with fastp at Q25, ran MiXCR for clone calling and kept in-frame beta chains. Every distinct CDR3 protein forms one entry, paired with its most common genes and DNA. The sample contains approximately 720,000 distinct CDR3 sequences, more than 13% of them found a single time. 3% to 4.5% of the sample goes to the ten largest clones. Sequences were obtained from memory CD4+ T cells from blood. The TCR comes from a female donor in good health, serving as a healthy control.

CDR3 sequence: CSAWTGANTGELFF. The nucleotide sequence is given as TGCAGTGCTTGGACAGGGGCGAACACCGGGGAGCTGTTTTTT. The rearrangement combines TRBV20-1 with TRBJ2-2, and TRBD1 aligns with 9 junction nucleotides. V is pruned by 5 bases and J by 0 bases, leaving 1 base of the junction without a gene match. CDR1 and CDR2, looked up from the germline V gene (reference sequence), are DFQATT and SNEGSKA. Counted from cysteine to phenylalanine, this CDR3 has 14 amino acids. Only the CDR3 DNA is retained, 42 bases long and in frame from the first base.